This record looks at one T cell receptor (beta chain) sequence and its context. Its antigen is currently unknown. Generated by immunoSEQ multiplex PCR, the TCRdb table keeps only in-frame clones and is missing some. The data contain around 17,000 clones, nearly 90% of them singletons. This sample was included in a study of T cells in localized non-small cell lung cancer. Per germline, CDR1 SGHTA and CDR2 FQGNSA. The CDR3 is made up of 14 amino acids. Trimming stripped 2 bases from V and 3 bases from J, with 5 bases between. Study-wide results and caveats: Adjacent lung was found to contain a median approximately 62 of the top 100 tumor clones. Only one tumor region was sequenced, so heterogeneity remains possible. Uninvolved adjacent lung showed higher T cell clonality than tumor.

This receptor was taken from a woman aged 35 to 70 with stage III lung adenocarcinoma. The sequences come from peripheral blood mononuclear cells, collected before any cancer treatment. V gene TRBV7-2 combines with J gene TRBJ1-6, with unresolved D. The CDR3 loop reads CASSLLFYNSPLHF. CDR3 DNA sequence: TGTGCCAGCAGCTTATTATTCTATAATTCACCCCTCCACTTT.